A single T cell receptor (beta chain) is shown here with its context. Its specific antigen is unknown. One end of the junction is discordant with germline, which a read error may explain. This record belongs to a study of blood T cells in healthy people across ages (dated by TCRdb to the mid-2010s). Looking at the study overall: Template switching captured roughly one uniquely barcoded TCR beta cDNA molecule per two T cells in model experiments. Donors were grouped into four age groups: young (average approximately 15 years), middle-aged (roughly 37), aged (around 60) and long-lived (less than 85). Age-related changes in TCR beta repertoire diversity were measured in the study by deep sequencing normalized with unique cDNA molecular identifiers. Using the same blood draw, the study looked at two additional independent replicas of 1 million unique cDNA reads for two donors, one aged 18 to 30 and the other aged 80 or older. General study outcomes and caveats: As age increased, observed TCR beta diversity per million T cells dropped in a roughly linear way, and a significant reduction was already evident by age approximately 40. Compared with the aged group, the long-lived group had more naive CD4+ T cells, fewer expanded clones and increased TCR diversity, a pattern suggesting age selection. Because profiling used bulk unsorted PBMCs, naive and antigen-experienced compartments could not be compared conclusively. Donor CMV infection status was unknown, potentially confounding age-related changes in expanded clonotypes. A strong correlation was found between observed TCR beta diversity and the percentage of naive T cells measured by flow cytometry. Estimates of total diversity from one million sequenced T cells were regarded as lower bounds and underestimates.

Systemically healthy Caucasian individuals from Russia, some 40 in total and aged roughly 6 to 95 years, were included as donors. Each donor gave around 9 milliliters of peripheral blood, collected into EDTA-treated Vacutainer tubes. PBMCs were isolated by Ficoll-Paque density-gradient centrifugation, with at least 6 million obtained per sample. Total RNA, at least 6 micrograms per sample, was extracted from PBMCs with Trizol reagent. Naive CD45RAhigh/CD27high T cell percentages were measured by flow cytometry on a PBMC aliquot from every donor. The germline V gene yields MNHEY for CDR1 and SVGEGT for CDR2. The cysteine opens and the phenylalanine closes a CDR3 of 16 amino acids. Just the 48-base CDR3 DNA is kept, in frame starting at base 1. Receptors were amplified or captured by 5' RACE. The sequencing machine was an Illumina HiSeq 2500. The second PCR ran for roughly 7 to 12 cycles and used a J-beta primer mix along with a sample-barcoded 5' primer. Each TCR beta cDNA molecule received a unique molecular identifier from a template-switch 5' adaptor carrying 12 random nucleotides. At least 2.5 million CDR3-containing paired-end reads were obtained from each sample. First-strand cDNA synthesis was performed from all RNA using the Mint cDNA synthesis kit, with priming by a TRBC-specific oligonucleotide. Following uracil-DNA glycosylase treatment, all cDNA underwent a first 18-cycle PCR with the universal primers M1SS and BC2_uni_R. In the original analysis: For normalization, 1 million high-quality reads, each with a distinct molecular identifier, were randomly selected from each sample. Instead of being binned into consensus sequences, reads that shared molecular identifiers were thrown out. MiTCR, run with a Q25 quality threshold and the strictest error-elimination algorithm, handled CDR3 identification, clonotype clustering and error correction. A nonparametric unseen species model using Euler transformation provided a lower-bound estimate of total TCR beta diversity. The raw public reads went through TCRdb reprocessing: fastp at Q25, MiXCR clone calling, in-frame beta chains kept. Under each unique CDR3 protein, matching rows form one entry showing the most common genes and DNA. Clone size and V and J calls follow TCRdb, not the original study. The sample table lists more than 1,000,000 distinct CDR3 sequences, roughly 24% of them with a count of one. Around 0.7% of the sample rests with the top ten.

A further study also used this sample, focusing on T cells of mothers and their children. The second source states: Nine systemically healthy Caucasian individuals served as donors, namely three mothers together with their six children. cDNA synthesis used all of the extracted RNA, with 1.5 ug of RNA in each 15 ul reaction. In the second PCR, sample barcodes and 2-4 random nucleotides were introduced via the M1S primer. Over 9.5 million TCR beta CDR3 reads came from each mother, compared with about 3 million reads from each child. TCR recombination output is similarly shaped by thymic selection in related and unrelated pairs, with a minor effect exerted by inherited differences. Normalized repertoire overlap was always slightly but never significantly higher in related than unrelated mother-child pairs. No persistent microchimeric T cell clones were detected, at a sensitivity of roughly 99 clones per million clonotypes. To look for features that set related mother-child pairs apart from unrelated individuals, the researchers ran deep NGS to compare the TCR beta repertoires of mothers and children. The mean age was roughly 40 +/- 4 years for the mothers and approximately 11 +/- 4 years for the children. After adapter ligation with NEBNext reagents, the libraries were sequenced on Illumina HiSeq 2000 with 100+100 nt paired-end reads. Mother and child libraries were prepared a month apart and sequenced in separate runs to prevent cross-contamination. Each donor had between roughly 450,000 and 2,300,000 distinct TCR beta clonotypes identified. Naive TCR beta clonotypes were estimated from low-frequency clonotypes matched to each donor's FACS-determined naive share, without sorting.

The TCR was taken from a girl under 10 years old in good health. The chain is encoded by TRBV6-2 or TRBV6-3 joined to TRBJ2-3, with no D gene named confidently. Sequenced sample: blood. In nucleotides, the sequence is TGTGCCAGCAGGTTTAGTCCCGTACCCTACAAAGATACGCGGTATTTT. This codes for CASRFSPVPYKDTRYF.